This record concerns one TCR beta chain sequence. Original analysis: Amplifying reference gene primers gave estimates of nucleated cell counts. The table came from immunoSEQ multiplex PCR; TCRdb's copy has only in-frame clones and leaves some out. The D gene and trimming were derived from the DNA, and the V and J assignments and clone size from that table. The sample comprises 150,000 or so clones, about 87% of which are singletons, and around 6.3% rests with the top ten. This CDR3 is built from 16 residues. In germline, CDR1 is LNHNV, CDR2 YYDKDF (reference sequence). V lost 1 base, J lost 2 bases, and 12 bases lay in between. This specimen belongs to a study of blood T cell repertoires in COVID-19. Study background: Sites in the United States, Italy and Spain provided acute and convalescent COVID-19 samples. PBMCs, B-cell-depleted T cells, or T cells were the source of the cDNA or gDNA that made up the material.

The chain employs TRBV15 and TRBJ2-1, with a tentative D call TRBD2 (7 bases). The TCR originated in a man older than 75 with acute or convalescent COVID-19. The source material was peripheral blood. The CDR3 loop is CATSRGGGATYNEQFF. DNA for the CDR3: TGTGCCACCAGCAGAGGAGGGGGGGCGACCTACAATGAGCAGTTCTTC.